A selection of T cell receptor beta chains follows, all from one sample in a study of cytomegalovirus exposure and HLA in healthy donors. This table comes from immunoSEQ multiplex PCR, and its TCRdb copy is limited to in-frame clones, with some not included. This sample contains about 62,000 clones. The sequenced sample consisted of PBMCs. Every receptor here comes from a man in his thirties or forties in good health and CMV-seropositive. CDR3s include the opening cysteine and the closing phenylalanine or tryptophan. Fields, in order: CDR3 length, D gene, V gene, J gene, CDR3 DNA, CDR3 protein. The D gene is left open where the match is weak.

>11|-|TRBV6-1|TRBJ2-7
TGTGCCAGCAGTTACCTCTACGAGCAGTACTTC
CASSYLYEQYF
>15|-|TRBV5-1|TRBJ2-7
TGCGCCAGCAGCTACGGGGACAGTGGGACTTACGAGCAGTACTTC
CASSYGDSGTYEQYF
>16|TRBD2|TRBV6-5|TRBJ2-2
TGTGCCAGCAGTTTCGGGACTAGCGGGAGTGGTGGGGAGCTGTTTTTT
CASSFGTSGSGGELFF
>15|TRBD1|TRBV6-1|TRBJ1-2
TGTGCCAGCAGTTTATCCACACAGGGGGCGAACGGCTACACCTTC
CASSLSTQGANGYTF
>14|-|TRBV4-2|TRBJ1-1
TGTGCCAGCAGCCAAGAGGGGAGGACGGATGAAGCTTTCTTT
CASSQEGRTDEAFF
>15|-|TRBV19|TRBJ1-1
TGTGCCAGTAGTAACCCCCAGGGCGTGGACACTGAAGCTTTCTTT
CASSNPQGVDTEAFF
>15|TRBD1|TRBV5-1|TRBJ2-3
TGCGCCAGCAGCTTGGCCGGGACAGGGGGAGATACGCAGTATTTT
CASSLAGTGGDTQYF
>17|-|TRBV7-9|TRBJ1-1
TGTGCCAGCAGCTTATTAGGAGGGTACCTCATGAACACTGAAGCTTTCTTT
CASSLLGGYLMNTEAFF
>16|-|TRBV2|TRBJ2-7
TGTGCCAGCACCAGAGCCGGGACATCGAAAACCTACGAGCAGTACTTC
CASTRAGTSKTYEQYF
>14|-|TRBV27|TRBJ2-7
TGTGCCAGCAGTTTGTCTACCAACGCCTACGAGCAGTACTTC
CASSLSTNAYEQYF
>14|TRBD2|TRBV15|TRBJ2-7
TGTGCCACCAGCAGCCGGGAGGACCTCTACGAGCAGTACTTC
CATSSREDLYEQYF
>15|-|TRBV9|TRBJ1-3
TGTGCCAGCAGCGTAGCTCCAGGTTCTGGAAACACCATATATTTT
CASSVAPGSGNTIYF
>13|TRBD1|TRBV30|TRBJ1-3
TGTGCCTGGGACAGGGGGCATGGAAACACCATATATTTT
CAWDRGHGNTIYF
>15|-|TRBV6-1|TRBJ2-7
TGTGCCAGCAGTGGCACAGGAGCCGCCCCTACGAAGCAGTACTTC
CASSGTGAAPTKQYF
>15|-|TRBV7-9|TRBJ2-2
TGTGCCAGCAGCTTCCACGCAGGCGTTGGCGGGGAGCTGTTTTTT
CASSFHAGVGGELFF
>16|-|TRBV5-1|TRBJ1-1
TGCGCCAGCAGCCCCGGTGTTTGGGCCTTGAACACTGAAGCTTTCTTT
CASSPGVWALNTEAFF
>15|-|TRBV27|TRBJ2-3
TGTGCCAGCAGCACCGGCGGGGCGGGTACAGATAAGCAGTATTTT
CASSTGGAGTDKQYF
>16|TRBD1|TRBV9|TRBJ2-6
TGTGCCAGCAGCGTCACACAGGGGTCTGGGGCCAACGTCCTGACTTTC
CASSVTQGSGANVLTF
>13|-|TRBV6-5|TRBJ1-1
TGTGCCAGCAGTCAAGACACGAGCACTGAAGCTTTCTTT
CASSQDTSTEAFF
>11|-|TRBV6-5|TRBJ2-7
TGTGCCACTAAACAGGGCTACGAGCAGTACTTC
CATKQGYEQYF
>15|TRBD2|TRBV6-5|TRBJ2-1
TGTGCCAGCAGTAAACTAGCGGGAGGGCCCGATGAGCAGTTCTTC
CASSKLAGGPDEQFF
>15|TRBD1|TRBV7-9|TRBJ2-7
TGTGCCAGCAGCGTCCGACAGGGCAGCGCCTACGAGCAGTACTTC
CASSVRQGSAYEQYF
>15|-|TRBV25-1|TRBJ2-6
TGTGCCAGCAGTGAAAGCATTGCACGGGCCAACGTCCTGACTTTC
CASSESIARANVLTF
>13|-|TRBV30|TRBJ1-5
TGTGCCTGGAGTGTACGAGGACAACAGCCCCAGCATTTT
CAWSVRGQQPQHF
>12|-|TRBV4-1|TRBJ2-7
TGCGCCAGCAGCCAAGGCAGCTACGAGCAGTACTTC
CASSQGSYEQYF
>13|-|TRBV6-5|TRBJ2-7
TGTGCCACCCGGCTATCGAGCGCCTACGAGCAGTACTTC
CATRLSSAYEQYF
>18|TRBD2|TRBV13|TRBJ2-3
TGTGCCAGCAGCGGAGAGGGAGGGCGATCCCTCCCCACAGATACGCAGTATTTT
CASSGEGGRSLPTDTQYF